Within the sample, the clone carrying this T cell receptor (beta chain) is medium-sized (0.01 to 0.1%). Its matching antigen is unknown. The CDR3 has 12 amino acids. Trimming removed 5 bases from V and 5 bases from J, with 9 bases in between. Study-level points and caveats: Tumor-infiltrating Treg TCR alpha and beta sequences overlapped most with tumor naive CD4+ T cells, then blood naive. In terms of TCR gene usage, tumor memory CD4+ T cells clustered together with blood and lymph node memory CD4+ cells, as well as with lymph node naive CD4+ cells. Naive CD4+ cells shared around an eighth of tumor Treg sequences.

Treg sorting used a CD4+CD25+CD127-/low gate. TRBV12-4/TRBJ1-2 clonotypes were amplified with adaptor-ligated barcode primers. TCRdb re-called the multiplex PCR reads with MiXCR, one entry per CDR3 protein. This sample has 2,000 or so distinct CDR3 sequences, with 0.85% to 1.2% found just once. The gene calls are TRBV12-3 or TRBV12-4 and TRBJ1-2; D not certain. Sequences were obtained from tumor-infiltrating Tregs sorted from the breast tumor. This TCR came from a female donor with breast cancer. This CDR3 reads CASSPSPYGYTF. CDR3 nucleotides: TGTGCCAGCAGTCCGAGTCCTTATGGCTACACCTTC.